The T cell receptor beta chain under discussion was sequenced for a study of blood T cells in healthy people across ages. Study conclusions and caveats: The authors considered diversity estimates from one million T cells to be underestimates.

The ends were cut back, 0 bases at V and 1 base at J, with 9 bases in the middle. The CDR3 runs 15 residues. Germline V gives CDR1 MGHRA, CDR2 YSYEKL. A second PCR, run for roughly 6 to 11 cycles, used a sample-barcoded 5' primer plus a J-beta primer mix. Every cDNA molecule bore a tag from a template-switch adaptor containing 12 random nucleotides. No fewer than 3 million CDR3-containing paired-end reads came from each sample. TCRdb re-analysed the 5' RACE reads in MiXCR, keeping a single row per CDR3 protein. The data show about 1.1 million distinct CDR3 sequences, roughly two fifths seen once. This clonotype was observed many times. What it recognizes is unknown.

Sample: blood. The chain has TRBV4-1 and TRBJ2-5; D unclear. This clonotype originated in a man between 18 and 35 years old in good health. DNA of the CDR3: TGCGCCAGCAGCCAAGATCCAGGTTCCCAAGAGACCCAGTACTTC. It encodes CASSQDPGSQETQYF.